Each of the 4 T cell receptor beta chains below was sequenced from the same sample in a study of beta chain features in type 1 diabetes. The whole isolated RNA underwent reverse transcription, so sequencing captured expressed TCRB transcripts. TCRdb's copy holds only in-frame clones and misses some; the assay was immunoSEQ multiplex PCR. This sample has some 410,000 clones; approximately 15% occur once, and the top ten carry 0.035% to 0.04%. The sample comprised naive CD4+ T cells from blood. All receptors come from a man aged 25 to 40 in good health.

The gene calls are TRBV5-1 and TRBJ2-3; 11 nucleotides match TRBD2. V gave up 6 bases and J gave up 3 bases; unmatched junction bases: 0. Germline CDR1 and CDR2: SGHRS and YFSETQ. The CDR3 loop spans 13 amino acids. CDR3 nucleotide sequence: TGCGCCAGCACTAGCGGGGGGACAGATACGCAGTATTTT. It specifies CASTSGGTDTQYF.

This clone was observed a handful of times. V gene TRBV6-5 combines with J gene TRBJ2-6, with D hard to call. The germline V and J ends were trimmed by 2 bases and 2 bases, with 7 bases remaining between them. The CDR3 length is 15 residues. Germline-derived CDR1 and CDR2 are MNHEY and SVGAGI. CDR3 DNA: TGTGCCAGCAGTTACGGCAGTGCTGGGGCCAACGTCCTGACTTTC. The encoded protein is CASSYGSAGANVLTF.

This clone was observed a few times. The chain combines TRBV9 with TRBJ2-1, with TRBD1 matching 8 bases. Per germline, CDR1 SGDLS and CDR2 YYNGEE. With V trimmed by 6 bases and J by 4 bases, 3 bases remained unmatched. The CDR3 is 13 amino acids. This CDR3 is CASNRQGYNEQFF. DNA for the CDR3: TGTGCCAGCAACAGACAGGGGTACAATGAGCAGTTCTTC.

This chain joins TRBV7-9 and TRBJ2-5, with D hard to call. Trimming removed 1 base at V and 5 bases at J, with 14 bases between. The CDR3 totals 15 residues. Germline V gives CDR1 SEHNR, CDR2 FQNEAQ (reference sequence). The CDR3 reads CASSLGSRVGETQYF. CDR3 bases: TGTGCCAGCAGCTTAGGCAGTAGGGTAGGGGAGACCCAGTACTTC.